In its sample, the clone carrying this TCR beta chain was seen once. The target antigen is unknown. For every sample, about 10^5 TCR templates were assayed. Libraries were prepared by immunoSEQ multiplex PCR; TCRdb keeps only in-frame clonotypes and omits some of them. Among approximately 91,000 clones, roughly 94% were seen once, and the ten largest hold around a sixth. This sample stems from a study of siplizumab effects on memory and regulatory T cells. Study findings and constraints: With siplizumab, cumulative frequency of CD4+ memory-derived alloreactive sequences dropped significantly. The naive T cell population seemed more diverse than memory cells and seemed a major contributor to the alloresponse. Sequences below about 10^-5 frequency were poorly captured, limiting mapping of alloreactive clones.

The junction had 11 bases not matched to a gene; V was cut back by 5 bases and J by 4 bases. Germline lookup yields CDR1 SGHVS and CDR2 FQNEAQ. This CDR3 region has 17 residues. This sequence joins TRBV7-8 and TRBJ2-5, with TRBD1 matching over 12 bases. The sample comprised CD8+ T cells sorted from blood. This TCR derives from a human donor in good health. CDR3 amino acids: CASSQWGTGGSVETQYF. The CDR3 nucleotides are TGTGCCAGCAGCCAGTGGGGGACAGGGGGCAGCGTAGAGACCCAGTACTTC.